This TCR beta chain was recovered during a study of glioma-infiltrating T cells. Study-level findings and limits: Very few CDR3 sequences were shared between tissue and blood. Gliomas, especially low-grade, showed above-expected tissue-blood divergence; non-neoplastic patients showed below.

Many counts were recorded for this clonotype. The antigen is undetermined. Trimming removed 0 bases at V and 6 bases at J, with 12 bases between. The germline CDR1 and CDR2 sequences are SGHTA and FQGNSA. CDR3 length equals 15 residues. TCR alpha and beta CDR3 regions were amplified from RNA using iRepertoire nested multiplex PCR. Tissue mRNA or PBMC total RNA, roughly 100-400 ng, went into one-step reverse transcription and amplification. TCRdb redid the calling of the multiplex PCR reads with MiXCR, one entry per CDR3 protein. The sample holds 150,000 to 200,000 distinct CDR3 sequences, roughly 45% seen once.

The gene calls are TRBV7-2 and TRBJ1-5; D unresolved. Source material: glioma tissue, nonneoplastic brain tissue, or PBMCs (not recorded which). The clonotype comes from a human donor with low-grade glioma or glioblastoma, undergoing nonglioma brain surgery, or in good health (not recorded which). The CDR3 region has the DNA TGTGCCAGCAGCTTAGCGGTTTCCCCCGTTCAGCCCCAGCATTTT. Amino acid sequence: CASSLAVSPVQPQHF.